Listed below are T cell receptor beta chains from one sample, sequenced in a study of blood T cells in healthy people across ages. TCRdb passed the 5' RACE reads through MiXCR, listing each CDR3 protein once. The repertoire consists of about 780,000 distinct CDR3 sequences, with about 47% occurring once and the leading ten covering roughly 18%. The specimen was blood. Every receptor here comes from a man older than 75 in good health. Both conserved end residues are part of each CDR3. D genes are given only for firm matches. Clone size is given for some rows only: seen once, a few or many times, or a class if the clone is expanded.

clone size	V gene	D gene	J gene	CDR3 DNA	CDR3 protein
NA	TRBV9	NA	TRBJ2-5	TGTGCCAGCAGCTTCTATCCGAACATCGAAGAGGAGACCCAGTACTTC	CASSFYPNIEEETQYF
few	TRBV4-3	TRBD2	TRBJ2-1	TGCGCCAGCAGCCTCCGACTAGCGGGAGCGAATGAGCAGTTCTTC	CASSLRLAGANEQFF
once	TRBV19	NA	TRBJ1-2	TGTGCCAGTAACTTCAATTCGGGGAAAAAGGATGGCTACACCTTC	CASNFNSGKKDGYTF
NA	TRBV29-1	NA	TRBJ1-2	TGCAGCGTTGACCAAAGTACTAACTATGGCTACACCTTC	CSVDQSTNYGYTF
few	TRBV5-1	TRBD1	TRBJ1-4	TGCGCCAGCAGCCCTGGACAGGGGGTGTCTAATGAAAAACTGTTTTTT	CASSPGQGVSNEKLFF
NA	TRBV24-1	NA	TRBJ2-1	TGTGCCACCAGTGATCCGGAGGGGGATGAGCAGTTCTTC	CATSDPEGDEQFF
NA	TRBV15	TRBD1	TRBJ1-2	TGTGCCACCAGCAGCTTTCCCAGGACAGGGCGTTTCGATGGCTACACCTTC	CATSSFPRTGRFDGYTF
NA	TRBV7-9	NA	TRBJ1-5	TGTGCCAGCAGCTTGACCAATCGGCCCCAGCATTTT	CASSLTNRPQHF
few	TRBV11-3	TRBD2	TRBJ2-1	TGTGCCAGCAGCCAGGGGCCGGGGGGGAACTCCTACAATGAGCAGTTCTTC	CASSQGPGGNSYNEQFF
NA	TRBV4-2	NA	TRBJ1-2	TGTGCCAGCAGCCAAGATCCGGGGGGGCGTTTGACTGGCTACACCTTC	CASSQDPGGRLTGYTF
NA	TRBV24-1	NA	TRBJ2-3	TGTGCCACCAGCCTAGTAGATACGCAGTATTTT	CATSLVDTQYF
NA	TRBV2	NA	TRBJ1-1	TGTGCCAGCAGCCCGGGCCCTGGGATGAACACTGAAGCTTTCTTT	CASSPGPGMNTEAFF
NA	TRBV29-1	NA	TRBJ2-1	TGCAGCGTTCTCGTGGGAGATAGCGAGCAGTTCTTC	CSVLVGDSEQFF
few	TRBV11-2	TRBD2	TRBJ2-7	TGTGCCAGCAGCTTAGCCGGGGGAGGTAGCGGGATATACGAGCAGTACTTC	CASSLAGGGSGIYEQYF
NA	TRBV11-2	TRBD2	TRBJ2-1	TGTGCCAGCAGCCGAATAGCGGGGGGCTCCTACAATGAGCAGTTCTTC	CASSRIAGGSYNEQFF
NA	TRBV5-6	TRBD2	TRBJ2-1	TGTGTCAGCAGCCGTCGACTAGCGGGAGGAGGCAATGAGCAGTTCTTC	CVSSRRLAGGGNEQFF
NA	TRBV7-2	NA	TRBJ2-5	TGTGCCAGCAGCAGGGCCGCGTACCAAGAGACCCAGTACTTC	CASSRAAYQETQYF
NA	TRBV2	TRBD2	TRBJ2-5	TGTGCCTCCAAGACGGGGGGTACCAATGAGCAGTACTTC	CASKTGGTNEQYF
NA	TRBV3-1	NA	TRBJ2-1	TGTGCCAGCAGCCATCAACGAACCACCCGCTCCTACAATGAGCAGTTCTTC	CASSHQRTTRSYNEQFF
many	TRBV29-1	TRBD2	TRBJ2-7	TGCAGCGTTGGGACTAGCGGGAGCTACGAGCAGTACTTC	CSVGTSGSYEQYF
NA	TRBV9	TRBD1	TRBJ2-1	TGTGCCAGCAGCGTCGACAGGGCCAATGAGCAGATCTTC	CASSVDRANEQIF
NA	TRBV10-3	NA	TRBJ1-5	TGTGCCATCAGTGGAACAGGGACTCAGCCCCAGCATTTT	CAISGTGTQPQHF
NA	TRBV18	NA	TRBJ2-7	TGTGCCAGCTCACCAGGACAAATGGGGCGCGGGCAGTACTTC	CASSPGQMGRGQYF
NA	TRBV30	NA	TRBJ2-5	TGTGCCGGGAGCCTTAGGGGAGGGACCCAGTACTTC	CAGSLRGGTQYF
NA	TRBV20-1	NA	TRBJ2-1	TGCAGTGCTACCTCATACGACAATGAGCAGTTCTTC	CSATSYDNEQFF
many	TRBV5-1	NA	TRBJ2-3	TGCGCCAGCGGATACAGGACAAGGTCTACAGATACGCAGTATTTT	CASGYRTRSTDTQYF
NA	TRBV5-1	NA	TRBJ2-5	TGCGCCAGCAAGCTTGGGGGGCCCGAGACCCAGTACTTC	CASKLGGPETQYF
many	TRBV5-1	TRBD1	TRBJ2-1	TGCGCCAGCAGCTCCCAAACAGGGGGCAGTGAGCAGTTCTTC	CASSSQTGGSEQFF
few	TRBV4-2	NA	TRBJ2-3	TGTGCCAGCAGCCAAGAACGGGCTATCACAGATACGCAGTATTTT	CASSQERAITDTQYF
NA	TRBV3-1	NA	TRBJ2-1	TGTGCCAGCAGCCAAGACAGGCGCCCTTACAATGAGCAGTTCTTC	CASSQDRRPYNEQFF
NA	TRBV6-5	TRBD1	TRBJ1-1	TGTGCCAGCAGTTTGGTACAGGGGATAGGTCGGAACACTGAAGCTTTCTTT	CASSLVQGIGRNTEAFF
NA	TRBV5-1	NA	TRBJ1-1	TGCGCCAGCAGCTATTGGGTGAACACTGAAGCTTTCTTT	CASSYWVNTEAFF
NA	TRBV2	NA	TRBJ2-1	TGTGCCAGCAGTGAAGTTGCGGTCCTATTCAATGAGCAGTTCTTC	CASSEVAVLFNEQFF
NA	TRBV7-2	NA	TRBJ1-2	TGTGCCAGCAGCCCTCTGAGGGGCGGCTACACCTTC	CASSPLRGGYTF